A single sample is the source of the 20 T cell receptor beta chains below, sequenced in a study of cytomegalovirus exposure and HLA in healthy donors. 13 Jbeta primers and 60 Vbeta primers were used for the PCR. Data came from immunoSEQ multiplex PCR; TCRdb stores just in-frame clones and leaves some out. The table includes some 170,000 clones, about three quarters detected once. Sequenced material: PBMCs. These TCRs come from a man aged 35 to 55 in good health and CMV-seropositive.

In DNA, the CDR3 is TGTGCCAGCAGCTCGACTTTACGACAGGGGGCGGGGGTAACCGGGGAGCTGTTTTTT. Translating gives CASSSTLRQGAGVTGELFF. The rearrangement links TRBV7-9 to TRBJ2-2; 10 bases match TRBD1. The CDR3 is made up of 19 amino acids. Germline V gives CDR1 SEHNR, CDR2 FQNEAQ (reference sequence). J gave up 5 bases and V 4 bases, and 16 bases lay outside the gene matches.

This chain uses TRBV5-1 with TRBJ2-3; TRBD2 agrees at 11 bases. Germline CDR1 and CDR2: SGHRS and YFSETQ. The V segment lost 0 bases and the J segment 6 bases; nucleotides outside the gene matches: 21. The CDR3 spans 21 residues. CDR3 amino acids: CASSLAVIAGGELPTSDTQYF. The CDR3 DNA sequence: TGCGCCAGCAGCTTGGCCGTAATAGCGGGAGGGGAGTTACCTACGTCGGATACGCAGTATTTT.

This sequence joins TRBV30 and TRBJ1-1; no firm D call. Trimming removed 3 bases at V and 8 bases at J, with 10 bases between. The CDR3 loop spans 11 amino acids. Germline V gene lookup returns CDR1 GTSNPN and CDR2 SVGIG (reference sequence). The chain's CDR3 is CAWRNGWEAFF. CDR3 DNA: TGTGCCTGGAGGAATGGCTGGGAAGCTTTCTTT.

V usage is TRBV29-1 and J usage is TRBJ1-2; no clear D. The CDR3 sequence is 16 residues long. V was pared by 6 bases and J by 2 bases, with 22 bases between. In germline, CDR1 is SQVTM, CDR2 ANQGSEA. In DNA, the CDR3 is TGCAGCGTATTGTTGCGGGCCGCCCCACTAAACTATGGCTACACCTTC. Translation: CSVLLRAAPLNYGYTF.

This sequence joins TRBV7-2 and TRBJ2-3; D might be TRBD2 (6 bases). V lost 0 bases, J lost 6 bases, and 16 bases lay in between. This CDR3 is 16 amino acids long. Per germline, CDR1 SGHTA and CDR2 FQGNSA. The CDR3 region has the DNA TGTGCCAGCAGCTTAGCGCAATTAGCCCGGGGGGATACGCAGTATTTT. This gives the protein CASSLAQLARGDTQYF.

V is TRBV19 and J is TRBJ2-1; D unclear. The ends were cut back, 1 base at V and 0 bases at J, with 7 bases in the middle. The CDR3 runs 15 residues. Germline CDR1 LNHDA, CDR2 SQIVND (reference sequence). The CDR3 sequence is CASSIGESSYNEQFF. CDR3 DNA: TGTGCCAGTAGTATAGGAGAGAGCTCCTACAATGAGCAGTTCTTC.

The chain is built from TRBV7-9 and TRBJ2-7; D is unresolved. The CDR3 has 13 residues. CDR1 SEHNR and CDR2 FQNEAQ come from the germline V gene (reference sequence). V shed 2 bases and J shed 5 bases, with 10 bases lying between them. This CDR3 is CASSLRSRNEQYF. The CDR3 DNA follows: TGTGCCAGCAGCTTAAGGTCGAGGAACGAGCAGTACTTC.

The chain carries TRBV11-2 and TRBJ2-2; D is unclear. V was cut by 5 bases and J by 1 base, with 8 bases left in between. Germline CDR1 reads SGHAT; CDR2 reads FQNNGV. The CDR3 is 14 amino acids. CDR3 nucleotide sequence: TGTGCCAGCAGCAATCAGCGGAACACCGGGGAGCTGTTTTTT. Encoded protein: CASSNQRNTGELFF.

The rearrangement links TRBV5-1 to TRBJ2-1, with D unresolved. Trimming removed 1 base at V and 11 bases at J, with 7 bases between. This CDR3 is built from 11 residues. CDR1 is SGHRS and CDR2 is YFSETQ in the germline V gene. CDR3 protein: CASSLTTQQFF. The CDR3 nucleotides read TGCGCCAGCAGCTTGACTACCCAGCAGTTCTTC.

This CDR3 reads CASETGDRDTGELFF. The DNA for the CDR3 is TGCGCCAGCGAGACAGGGGACAGGGACACCGGGGAGCTGTTTTTT. This sequence joins TRBV5-1 and TRBJ2-2; 9 nucleotides line up with TRBD1. CDR1 is SGHRS, CDR2 YFSETQ, per germline. With V trimmed by 7 bases and J by 3 bases, 7 bases remained unmatched. The CDR3 has 15 amino acids.

The chain couples TRBV19 to TRBJ2-7, with TRBD1 matching 10 bases. The CDR3 sequence is 14 residues long. V lost 1 base and J lost 8; bases outside the gene matches: 5. Germline loops: CDR1 LNHDA, CDR2 SQIVND (reference sequence). The CDR3 loop reads CASSIGQGAKKQYF. The CDR3, as DNA: TGTGCCAGTAGTATAGGACAGGGGGCGAAGAAGCAGTACTTC. Variable domain in full (rest from reference TRBV19 and TRBJ2-7): DGGITQSPKYLFRKEGQNVTLSCEQNLNHDAMYWYRQDPGQGLRLIYYSQIVNDFQKGDIAEGYSVSREKKESFPLTVTSAQKNPTAFYLCASSIGQGAKKQYFGPGTRLTVT.

CDR3 amino acids: CASSDRGYEQFF. The CDR3, as DNA: TGTGCCAGCAGTGATAGGGGGTATGAGCAGTTCTTC. This sequence joins TRBV2 and TRBJ2-1, with a possible D match to TRBD1 (6 bases). Germline V lookup: CDR1 SNHLY, CDR2 FYNNEI. The V end lost 3 bases, the J end lost 8 bases, and 8 bases lay between the germline ends. This CDR3 contains 12 residues. Using reference TRBV2 and TRBJ2-1 for the parts outside the CDR3, the full variable domain is EPEVTQTPSHQVTQMGQEVILRCVPISNHLYFYWYRQILGQKVEFLVSFYNNEISEKSEIFDDQFSVERPDGSNFTLKIRSTKLEDSAMYFCASSDRGYEQFFGPGTRLTVL.

This clone was observed a handful of times. The chain is built from TRBV6-1 and TRBJ1-4; unclear D gene. From germline, CDR1 is MNHNS and CDR2 SASEGT. The V and J ends lost 6 bases and 3 bases respectively, with 5 bases between them. There are 12 residues in the CDR3. The DNA of the CDR3 is TGTGCCAGCAGACAGCCTAATGAAAAACTGTTTTTT. It is translated as CASRQPNEKLFF.

The V and J genes are TRBV10-1 and TRBJ2-7, with 12 bases fitting TRBD2. The CDR3 has 15 residues. Germline CDR1 is WNHNN and CDR2 is SYGVQD (reference sequence). The ends lost 4 bases at V and 0 bases at J; junction bases unmatched: 1. The CDR3 reads CASSGLAGASYEQYF. CDR3 bases: TGCGCCAGCAGTGGACTAGCGGGGGCCTCCTACGAGCAGTACTTC.

The rearrangement links TRBV18 to TRBJ2-2; the D gene is possibly TRBD2 (5 bases). CDR1 is KGHSH, CDR2 LQKENI, per germline. V shed 3 bases and J shed 2 bases, with 13 bases lying between them. The CDR3 loop spans 16 amino acids. The CDR3 DNA sequence: TGTGCCAGCTCACCCCAAGGCGGGTCTAACACCGGGGAGCTGTTTTTT. This translates into CASSPQGGSNTGELFF.

This rearrangement joins TRBV19 to TRBJ1-2; 7 bases map to TRBD1. The ends lost 5 bases at V and 4 bases at J; junction bases unmatched: 7. CDR3 length equals 14 residues. In germline, CDR1 is LNHDA, CDR2 SQIVND (reference sequence). The DNA of the CDR3 is TGTGCCAGTAGTTTTGGGGACAGCCGCTATGGCTACACCTTC. It encodes CASSFGDSRYGYTF.

This chain joins TRBV5-6 and TRBJ2-7; 11 positions agree with TRBD1. With V trimmed by 3 bases and J by 2 bases, 4 bases remained unmatched. The CDR3 consists of 15 residues. Germline V CDR1 and CDR2: SGHDT, YYEEEE. CDR3 amino acids: CASSWDRGWPYEQYF. DNA for the CDR3: TGTGCCAGCAGCTGGGACAGGGGGTGGCCCTACGAGCAGTACTTC.

This clone was observed a handful of times. The CDR3 coding sequence is TGTGCCAGCAGCCTCGCCCCCGGGGGTGGCAGCGGGGGCAGGTACGAGCAGTACTTC. This encodes CASSLAPGGGSGGRYEQYF. V usage is TRBV11-2 and J usage is TRBJ2-7, with 8 bases matching TRBD2. After removal of 5 bases from V and 4 bases from J, the junction contained 22 bases not matched to a gene. In germline, CDR1 is SGHAT, CDR2 FQNNGV. The CDR3 runs 19 residues. The full variable domain, completed using reference TRBV11-2 and TRBJ2-7, is EAGVAQSPRYKIIEKRQSVAFWCNPISGHATLYWYQQILGQGPKLLIQFQNNGVVDDSQLPKDRFSAERLKGVDSTLKIQPAKLEDSAVYLCASSLAPGGGSGGRYEQYFGPGTRLTVT.

This chain connects TRBV5-1 to TRBJ2-1; D is possibly TRBD2 (6 bases). The V gene's germline CDR1 is SGHRS and CDR2 YFSETQ. The CDR3 has 15 amino acids. Deletions cut 6 bases from V and 10 bases from J, with 23 bases between. The CDR3 sequence is CASTVEWGVVGEQFF. Here the CDR3 DNA reads TGCGCCAGCACGGTGGAATGGGGGGTCGTAGGGGAGCAGTTCTTC. Complete variable domain (other parts from reference TRBV5-1 and TRBJ2-1): KAGVTQTPRYLIKTRGQQVTLSCSPISGHRSVSWYQQTPGQGLQFLFEYFSETQRNKGNFPGRFSGRQFSNSRSEMNVSTLELGDSALYLCASTVEWGVVGEQFFGPGTRLTVL.

The J gene is TRBJ1-5, the V gene TRBV6-5, with TRBD1 matching 7 bases. There are 14 residues in the CDR3. The germline V gene has CDR1 MNHEY and CDR2 SVGAGI. Trimming at V came to 6 bases and at J to 5 bases, leaving 7 bases not matched to a gene. The CDR3 sequence is CASRIVTGHQPQHF. The CDR3, as DNA: TGTGCCAGCAGAATCGTGACAGGGCATCAGCCCCAGCATTTT.